The present T cell receptor (beta chain) was sequenced within a study of technical replicates of blood from several donors. TCRdb's table, derived via immunoSEQ multiplex PCR, lists solely in-frame clones and lacks some. The table has around 90,000 clones, roughly 93% seen once. Germline loops: CDR1 MNHNS, CDR2 SASEGT. Trimming left V 4 bases short and J 0 bases short, with 4 bases between. The CDR3 extends over 13 amino acids. The chain links TRBV6-1 to TRBJ1-5, with unresolved D. The receptor was derived from a human donor in good health. The sequencing sample was made of T cells isolated from PBMCs. CDR3 DNA: TGTGCCAGCAGTGGAGATAGCAATCAGCCCCAGCATTTT. Encoded protein: CASSGDSNQPQHF.